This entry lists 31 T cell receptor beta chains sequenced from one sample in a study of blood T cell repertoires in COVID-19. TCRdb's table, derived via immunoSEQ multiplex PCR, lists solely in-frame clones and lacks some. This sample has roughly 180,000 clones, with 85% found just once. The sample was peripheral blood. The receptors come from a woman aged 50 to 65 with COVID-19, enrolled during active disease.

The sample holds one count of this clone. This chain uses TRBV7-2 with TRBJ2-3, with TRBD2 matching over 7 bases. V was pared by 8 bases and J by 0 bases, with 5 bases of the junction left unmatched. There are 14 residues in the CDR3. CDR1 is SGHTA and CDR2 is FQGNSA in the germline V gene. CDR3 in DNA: TGTGCCAGCGCGTCTAGCGGAAGCACAGATACGCAGTATTTT. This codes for CASASSGSTDTQYF.

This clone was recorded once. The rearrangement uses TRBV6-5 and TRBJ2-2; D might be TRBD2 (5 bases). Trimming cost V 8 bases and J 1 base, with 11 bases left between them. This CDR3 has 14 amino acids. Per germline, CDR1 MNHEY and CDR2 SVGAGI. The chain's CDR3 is CASSRDQNTGELFF. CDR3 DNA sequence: TGTGCCAGCTCGAGGGATCAGAACACCGGGGAGCTGTTTTTT.

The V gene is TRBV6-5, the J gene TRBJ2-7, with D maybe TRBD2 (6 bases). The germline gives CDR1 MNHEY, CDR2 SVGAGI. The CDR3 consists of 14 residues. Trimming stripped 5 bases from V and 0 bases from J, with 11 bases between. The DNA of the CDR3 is TGTGCCAGCAGTAGGGACTTCAGCTCCTACGAGCAGTACTTC. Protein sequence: CASSRDFSSYEQYF.

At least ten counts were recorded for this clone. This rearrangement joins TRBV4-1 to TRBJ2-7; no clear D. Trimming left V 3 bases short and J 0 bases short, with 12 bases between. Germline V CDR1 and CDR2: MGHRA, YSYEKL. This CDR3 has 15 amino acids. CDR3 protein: CASSQGFLSSYEQYF. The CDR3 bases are TGCGCCAGCAGCCAGGGCTTTTTGAGCTCCTACGAGCAGTACTTC.

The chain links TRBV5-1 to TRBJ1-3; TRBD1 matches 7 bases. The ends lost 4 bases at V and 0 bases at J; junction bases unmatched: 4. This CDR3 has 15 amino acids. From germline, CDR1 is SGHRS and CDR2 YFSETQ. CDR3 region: CASSQGQPSGNTIYF. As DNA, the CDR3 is TGCGCCAGCAGCCAGGGACAGCCCTCTGGAAACACCATATATTTT.

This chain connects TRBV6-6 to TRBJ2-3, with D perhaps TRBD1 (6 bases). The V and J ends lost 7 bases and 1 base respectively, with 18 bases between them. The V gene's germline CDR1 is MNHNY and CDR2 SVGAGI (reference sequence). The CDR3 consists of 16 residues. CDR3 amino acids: CASTPLTGIGTDTQYF. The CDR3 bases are TGTGCCAGCACTCCACTAACAGGGATCGGCACAGATACGCAGTATTTT.

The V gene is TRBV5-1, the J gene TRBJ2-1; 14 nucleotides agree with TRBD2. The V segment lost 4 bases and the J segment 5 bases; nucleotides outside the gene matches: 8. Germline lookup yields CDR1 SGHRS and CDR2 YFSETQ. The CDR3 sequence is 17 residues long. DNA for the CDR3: TGCGCCAGCAGCCTTATCGGACTAGCGGGGGGTGACAATGAGCAGTTCTTC. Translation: CASSLIGLAGGDNEQFF.

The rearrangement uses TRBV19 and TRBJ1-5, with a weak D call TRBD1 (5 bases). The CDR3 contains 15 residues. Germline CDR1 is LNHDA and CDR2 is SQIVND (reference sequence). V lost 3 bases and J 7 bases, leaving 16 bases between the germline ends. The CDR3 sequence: CASSIGPGGEQPQHF. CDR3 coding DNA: TGTGCCAGTAGTATCGGACCCGGGGGGGAACAGCCCCAGCATTTT.

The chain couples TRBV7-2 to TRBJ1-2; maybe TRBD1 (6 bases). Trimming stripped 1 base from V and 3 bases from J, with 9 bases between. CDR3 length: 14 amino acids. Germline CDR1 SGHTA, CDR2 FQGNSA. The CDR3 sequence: CASSLVGADYGYTF. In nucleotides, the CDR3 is TGTGCCAGCAGCTTAGTGGGGGCTGACTATGGCTACACCTTC.

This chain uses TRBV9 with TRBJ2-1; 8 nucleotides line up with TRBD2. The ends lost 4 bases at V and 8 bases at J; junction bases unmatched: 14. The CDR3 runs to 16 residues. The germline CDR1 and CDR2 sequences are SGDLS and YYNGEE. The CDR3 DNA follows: TGTGCCAGCAGCACCGACGGGGGGGCCGTGGTGGATGAGCAGTTCTTC. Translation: CASSTDGGAVVDEQFF.

The DNA of the CDR3 is TGTGCCAGCTCGCCTGGGGGGCGGGGGACTGAAGCTTTCTTT. This translates into CASSPGGRGTEAFF. The chain employs TRBV3-1 (or the pseudogene TRBV3-2) and TRBJ1-1; weak D call: TRBD1 (6 bases). Germline V gives CDR1 LGHDT, CDR2 YNNKEL (reference sequence). The V end lost 8 bases, the J end lost 5 bases, and 18 bases lay between the germline ends. This CDR3 contains 14 residues.

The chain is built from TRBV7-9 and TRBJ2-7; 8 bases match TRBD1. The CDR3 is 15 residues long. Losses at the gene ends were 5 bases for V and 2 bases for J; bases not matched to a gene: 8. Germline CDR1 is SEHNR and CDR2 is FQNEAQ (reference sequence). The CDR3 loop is CASSPGAGGTYEQYF. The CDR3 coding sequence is TGTGCCAGCAGCCCTGGGGCAGGGGGCACCTACGAGCAGTACTTC.

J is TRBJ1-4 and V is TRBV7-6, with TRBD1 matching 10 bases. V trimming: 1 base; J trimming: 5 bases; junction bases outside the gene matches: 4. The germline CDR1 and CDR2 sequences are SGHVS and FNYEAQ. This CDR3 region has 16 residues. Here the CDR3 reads CASSLVGQGVNEKLFF. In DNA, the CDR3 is TGTGCCAGCAGCTTAGTAGGACAGGGGGTGAATGAAAAACTGTTTTTT.

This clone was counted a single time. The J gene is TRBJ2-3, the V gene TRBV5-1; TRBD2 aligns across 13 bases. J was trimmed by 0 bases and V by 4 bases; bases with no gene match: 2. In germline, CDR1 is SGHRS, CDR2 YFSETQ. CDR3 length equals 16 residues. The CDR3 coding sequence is TGCGCCAGCAGCCCGGGACTAGCGGGGAGCACAGATACGCAGTATTTT. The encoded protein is CASSPGLAGSTDTQYF.

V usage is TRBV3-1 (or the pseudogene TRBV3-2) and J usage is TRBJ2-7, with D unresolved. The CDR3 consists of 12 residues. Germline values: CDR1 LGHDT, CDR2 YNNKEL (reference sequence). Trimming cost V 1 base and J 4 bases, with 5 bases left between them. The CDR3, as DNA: TGTGCCAGCAGCCAAGTAGTTTACGAGCAGTACTTC. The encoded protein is CASSQVVYEQYF.

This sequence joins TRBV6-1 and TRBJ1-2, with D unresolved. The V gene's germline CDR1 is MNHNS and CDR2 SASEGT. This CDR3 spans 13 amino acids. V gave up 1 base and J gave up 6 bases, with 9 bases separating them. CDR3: CASSEEWRDGYTF. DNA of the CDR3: TGTGCCAGCAGTGAAGAATGGAGGGATGGCTACACCTTC.

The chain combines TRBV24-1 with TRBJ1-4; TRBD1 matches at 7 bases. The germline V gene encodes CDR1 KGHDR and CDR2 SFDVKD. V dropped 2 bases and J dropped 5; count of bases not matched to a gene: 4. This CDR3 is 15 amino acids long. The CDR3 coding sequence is TGTGCCACCAGTGATTCGACAGGGCCGAATGAAAAACTGTTTTTT. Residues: CATSDSTGPNEKLFF.

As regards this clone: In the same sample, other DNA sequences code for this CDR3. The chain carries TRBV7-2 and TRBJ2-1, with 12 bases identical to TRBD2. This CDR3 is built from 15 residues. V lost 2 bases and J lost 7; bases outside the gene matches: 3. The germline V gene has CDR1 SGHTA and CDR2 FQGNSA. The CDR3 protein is CASSLSSGGVNEQFF. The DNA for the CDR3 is TGTGCCAGCAGCTTATCTAGCGGGGGGGTAAATGAGCAGTTCTTC.

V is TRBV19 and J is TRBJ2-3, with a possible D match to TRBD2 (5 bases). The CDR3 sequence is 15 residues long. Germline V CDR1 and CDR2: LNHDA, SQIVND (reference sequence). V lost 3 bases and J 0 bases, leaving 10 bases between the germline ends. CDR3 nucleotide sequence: TGTGCCAGTAGTATCCAGTGGACTAGCACAGATACGCAGTATTTT. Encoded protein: CASSIQWTSTDTQYF. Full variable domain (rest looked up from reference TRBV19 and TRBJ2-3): DGGITQSPKYLFRKEGQNVTLSCEQNLNHDAMYWYRQDPGQGLRLIYYSQIVNDFQKGDIAEGYSVSREKKESFPLTVTSAQKNPTAFYLCASSIQWTSTDTQYFGPGTRLTVL.

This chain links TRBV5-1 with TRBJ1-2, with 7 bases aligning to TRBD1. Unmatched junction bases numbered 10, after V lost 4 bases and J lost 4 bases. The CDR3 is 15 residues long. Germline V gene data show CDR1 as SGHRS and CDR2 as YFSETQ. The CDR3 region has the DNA TGCGCCAGCAGCAACGACAGGGCGTTGGGCTATGGCTACACCTTC. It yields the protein CASSNDRALGYGYTF.

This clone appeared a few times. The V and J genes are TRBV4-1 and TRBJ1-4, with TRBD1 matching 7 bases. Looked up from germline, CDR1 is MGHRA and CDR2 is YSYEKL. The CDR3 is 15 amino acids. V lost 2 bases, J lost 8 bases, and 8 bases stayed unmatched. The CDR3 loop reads CASSQPQGEGEKLFF. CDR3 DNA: TGCGCCAGCAGCCAACCCCAGGGGGAAGGAGAAAAACTGTTTTTT.

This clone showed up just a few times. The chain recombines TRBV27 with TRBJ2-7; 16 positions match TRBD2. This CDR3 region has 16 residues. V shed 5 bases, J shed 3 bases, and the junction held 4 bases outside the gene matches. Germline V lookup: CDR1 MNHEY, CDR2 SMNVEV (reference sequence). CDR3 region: CASSIGTSGGVYEQYF. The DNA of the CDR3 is TGTGCCAGCAGTATCGGGACTAGCGGGGGGGTCTACGAGCAGTACTTC.

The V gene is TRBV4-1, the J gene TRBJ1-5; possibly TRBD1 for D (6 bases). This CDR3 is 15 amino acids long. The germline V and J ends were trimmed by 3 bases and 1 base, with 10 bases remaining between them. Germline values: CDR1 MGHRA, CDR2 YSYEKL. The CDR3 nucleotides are TGCGCCAGCAGCCACCTCACAGGGAGCAATCAGCCCCAGCATTTT. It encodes CASSHLTGSNQPQHF.

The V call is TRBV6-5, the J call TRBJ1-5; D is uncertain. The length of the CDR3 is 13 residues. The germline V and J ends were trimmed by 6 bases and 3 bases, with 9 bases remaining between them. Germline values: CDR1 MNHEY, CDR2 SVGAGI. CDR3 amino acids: CASSDNPNQPQHF. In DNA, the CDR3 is TGTGCCAGCAGCGACAATCCCAATCAGCCCCAGCATTTT.

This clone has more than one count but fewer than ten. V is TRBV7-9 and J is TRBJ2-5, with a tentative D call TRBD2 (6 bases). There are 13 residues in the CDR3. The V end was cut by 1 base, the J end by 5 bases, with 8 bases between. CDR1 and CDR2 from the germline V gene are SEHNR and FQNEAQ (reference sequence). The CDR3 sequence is CASSLVEGETQYF. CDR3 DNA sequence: TGTGCCAGCAGCTTAGTGGAGGGGGAGACCCAGTACTTC.

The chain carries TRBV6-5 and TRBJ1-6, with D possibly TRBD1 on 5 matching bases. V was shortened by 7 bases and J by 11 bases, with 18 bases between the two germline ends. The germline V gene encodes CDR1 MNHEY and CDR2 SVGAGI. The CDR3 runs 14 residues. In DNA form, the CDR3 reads TGTGCCAGCACCTCGTCGGCAGGGCGGACACCCCTCCACTTT. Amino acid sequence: CASTSSAGRTPLHF.

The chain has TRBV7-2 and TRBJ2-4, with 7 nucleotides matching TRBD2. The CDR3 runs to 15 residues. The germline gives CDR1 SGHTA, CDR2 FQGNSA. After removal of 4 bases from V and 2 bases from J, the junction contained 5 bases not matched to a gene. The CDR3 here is CASSSGGRTKNIQYF. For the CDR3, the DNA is TGTGCCAGCAGCTCGGGGGGTAGGACCAAAAACATTCAGTACTTC.

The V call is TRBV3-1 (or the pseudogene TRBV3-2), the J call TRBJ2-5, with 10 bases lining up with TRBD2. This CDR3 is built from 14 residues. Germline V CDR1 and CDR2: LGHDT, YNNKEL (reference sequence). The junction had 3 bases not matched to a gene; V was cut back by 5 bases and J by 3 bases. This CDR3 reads CASSTLAGKETQYF. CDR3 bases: TGTGCCAGCAGCACACTAGCGGGAAAAGAGACCCAGTACTTC.

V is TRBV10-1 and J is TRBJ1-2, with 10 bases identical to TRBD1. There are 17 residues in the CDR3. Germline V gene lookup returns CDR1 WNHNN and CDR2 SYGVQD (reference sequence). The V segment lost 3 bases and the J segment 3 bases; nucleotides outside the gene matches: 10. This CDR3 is CASSDPRRDRGHYGYTF. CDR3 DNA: TGCGCCAGCAGTGACCCCCGGCGGGACAGGGGCCACTATGGCTACACCTTC.

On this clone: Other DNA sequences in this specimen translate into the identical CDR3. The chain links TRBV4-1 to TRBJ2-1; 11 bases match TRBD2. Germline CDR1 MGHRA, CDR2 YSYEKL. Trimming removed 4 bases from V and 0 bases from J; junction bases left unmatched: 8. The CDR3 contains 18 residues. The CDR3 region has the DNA TGCGCCAGCAGCCCCGGGCCTAGCGGGGGGAACTCCTACAATGAGCAGTTCTTC. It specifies CASSPGPSGGNSYNEQFF.

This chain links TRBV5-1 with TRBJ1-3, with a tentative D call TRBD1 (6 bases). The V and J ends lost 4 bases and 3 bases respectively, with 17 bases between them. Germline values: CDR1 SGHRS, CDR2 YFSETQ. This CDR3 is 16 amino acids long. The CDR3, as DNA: TGCGCCAGCAGCCATATGGGGGCTAAAGATGGAAACACCATATATTTT. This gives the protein CASSHMGAKDGNTIYF.